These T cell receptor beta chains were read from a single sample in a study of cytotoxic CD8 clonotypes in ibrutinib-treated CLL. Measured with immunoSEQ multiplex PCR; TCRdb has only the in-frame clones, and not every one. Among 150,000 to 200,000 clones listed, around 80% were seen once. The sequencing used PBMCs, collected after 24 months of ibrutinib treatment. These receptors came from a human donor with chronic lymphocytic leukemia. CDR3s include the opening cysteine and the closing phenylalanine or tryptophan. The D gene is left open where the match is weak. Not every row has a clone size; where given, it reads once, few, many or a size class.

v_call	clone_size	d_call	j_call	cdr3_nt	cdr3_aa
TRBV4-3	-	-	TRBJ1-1	TGCGCCAGCAGCCACCAGATTACAGGAAACACTGAAGCTTTCTTT	CASSHQITGNTEAFF
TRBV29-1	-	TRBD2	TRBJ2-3	TGCAGCGTTGACGAAACTAGCGGGAGGGCAGATACGCAGTATTTT	CSVDETSGRADTQYF
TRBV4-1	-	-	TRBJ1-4	TGCGCCAGCAGCCAAGGGGGGGCCCTTGAAAAACTGTTTTTT	CASSQGGALEKLFF
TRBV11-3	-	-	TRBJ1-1	TGTGCCAGCAGCCCTGGACAGAGTGAAGCTTTCTTT	CASSPGQSEAFF
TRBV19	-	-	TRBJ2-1	TGTGCCAGTAGTACCCAACTTTTGACTAGTGACACCTACAATGAGCAGTTCTTC	CASSTQLLTSDTYNEQFF
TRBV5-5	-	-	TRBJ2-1	TGTGCCAGCAGCTTGGATATTGGACAGCACAATGAGCAGTTCTTC	CASSLDIGQHNEQFF
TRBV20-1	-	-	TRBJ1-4	TGCAGTGCAGGGAATGATGAAAAACTGTTTTTT	CSAGNDEKLFF
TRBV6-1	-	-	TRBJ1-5	TGTGCCAGCAGTGAATGGCGGAATCAGCCCCAGCATTTT	CASSEWRNQPQHF
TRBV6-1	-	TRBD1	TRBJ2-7	TGTGCCAGCAAATGGCCTGACAGGGGCTACGAGCAGTACTTC	CASKWPDRGYEQYF
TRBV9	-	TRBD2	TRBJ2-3	TGTGCCAGCAGCGTAGGAGGGACTAGTAACTACGATACGCAGTATTTT	CASSVGGTSNYDTQYF
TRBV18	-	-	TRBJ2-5	TGTGCCAGCTCACCATGGGGGCCGCAATATCAAGAGACCCAGTACTTC	CASSPWGPQYQETQYF
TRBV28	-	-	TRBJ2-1	TGTGCCAGCAGTTTTGCAACCGTGTTATACAATGAGCAGTTCTTC	CASSFATVLYNEQFF
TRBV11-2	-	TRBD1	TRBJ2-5	TGTGCCAGCAGCGCAGGACAGGGGCAGGAGACCCAGTACTTC	CASSAGQGQETQYF
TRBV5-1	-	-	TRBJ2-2	TGCGCCAGCAGCTTTTGGACACCGTCCACCGGGGAGCTGTTTTTT	CASSFWTPSTGELFF
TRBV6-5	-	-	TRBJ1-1	TGTGCCAGCAGGAGGACGCCAAACACTGAAGCTTTCTTT	CASRRTPNTEAFF
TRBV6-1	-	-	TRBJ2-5	TGTGCCAGCAGATCCTTTGGGGCCCAGTACTTC	CASRSFGAQYF
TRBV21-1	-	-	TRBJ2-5	TGTGCCAGCAGCAAAAGGGACAGGGAATCAGGAGAGACCCAGTACTTC	CASSKRDRESGETQYF
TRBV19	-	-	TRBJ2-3	TGTGCCTCCGGGGTAGATACGCAGTATTTT	CASGVDTQYF
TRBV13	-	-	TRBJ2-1	TGTGCCAGCAGCTTATTGTGGGGATACAATGAGCAGTTCTTC	CASSLLWGYNEQFF
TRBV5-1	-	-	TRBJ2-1	TGCGCCAGCAGCTACACGGGACGACACAATGAGCAGTTCTTC	CASSYTGRHNEQFF
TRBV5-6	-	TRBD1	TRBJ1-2	TGTGCCAGCAGCACTAGGACAGGGCCCTTTGGCTACACCTTC	CASSTRTGPFGYTF
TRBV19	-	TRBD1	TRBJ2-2	TGTGCCAGTAGGAGGGGGCAAACCGGGGAGCTGTTTTTT	CASRRGQTGELFF
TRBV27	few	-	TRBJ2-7	TGTGCCAGCAGTTTGGTCAGGGGTGACGAGCAGTACTTC	CASSLVRGDEQYF
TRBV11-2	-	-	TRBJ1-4	TGTGCCAGCAGCTCGATTCGGACAGCACTTGAAAAACTGTTTTTT	CASSSIRTALEKLFF
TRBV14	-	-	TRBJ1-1	TGTGCCAGCAGCCAAGCCTTGACAGGGAACACTGAAGCTTTCTTT	CASSQALTGNTEAFF
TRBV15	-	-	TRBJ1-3	TGTGCCACCAGCAGAATGGGGAGCACCATATATTTT	CATSRMGSTIYF
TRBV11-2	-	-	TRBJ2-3	TGTGCCAGCAGCTTAGGGGACTTTACGCAGTATTTT	CASSLGDFTQYF
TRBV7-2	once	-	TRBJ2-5	TGTGCCAGCAGCTTAGGATATTCCGGGGGCCAGGGGACCCAGTACTTC	CASSLGYSGGQGTQYF
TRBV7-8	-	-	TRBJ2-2	TGTGCCAGCAGCTCCGAGAGGTACAGGGACACCGGGGAGCTGTTTTTT	CASSSERYRDTGELFF